Sequencing of this T cell receptor (beta chain) was carried out in a study of cytomegalovirus exposure and HLA in healthy donors (dated by TCRdb to the late 2010s). Describing the broader study: According to an earlier analysis of a few hundred of the donors, about 170 million T cells yielded 117 million unique TCR beta sequences and about 280 Gb of sequence data. To decide whether each TCR beta V gene segment behaved as functional or pseudogenic, an earlier analysis of nearly 600 of the donors relied on high-throughput TCR beta sequencing. The study used immunosequencing to profile the T cell repertoires of several hundred subjects and linked those repertoires to cytomegalovirus serostatus. Across approximately 400 genotyped donors of the cohort, an average of roughly 250,000 unique TCR beta nucleotide sequences per donor were sequenced, and about a sixth of those sequences were non-productive. The genetic ancestry cluster associated with self-reported Caucasian donors included 70% to 85% of the 398 genotyped donors. The study aimed to test whether cataloging public T cell receptors could reveal signatures of past pathogen exposure. In a later genetic analysis, genome-wide SNP genotypes for about three fifths of the 666 donors were used, and that subset was treated as a discovery cohort. Four or five DR-DQ haplotypes were treated as single units for association and clustering because of strong linkage in the cohort. Rather than using new phenotypic data, the later analysis identified candidate immune exposures from TCR beta sequences and from how often those sequences occurred across donors. In addition to the first cohort of 500 to 850 subjects, a separate validation cohort of approximately 120 different subjects was used. In a later analysis, previously published TCR beta repertoires from 600 to 850 donors were re-analyzed and high-resolution HLA genotyping was added so that TCR occurrence patterns could be studied. All discovery cohort repertoires had been generated using a single sequencing platform. Class I and class II HLA loci were covered by the typing at four-digit resolution. An early release that covered about 600 HLA-typed donors contained around 300 gigabases of sequencing data and tens of millions of unique TCR sequences. The number of typed donors differed by locus: roughly 620-630 for A, B, C, DRB1 and DQB1; 500 to 550 for DQA1; 606 for DPA1; and roughly 470 for DPB1. To predict cytomegalovirus infection status, the study brought together high-throughput TCR immunosequencing, statistical association of individual TCRs with disease status, and machine learning. Donor age, sex, ethnicity and CMV serostatus were compiled alongside the repertoire data.

The paper as a whole reports these results and caveats: A cluster of highly shared sequence variants was judged likely to represent a technical artifact of the sequencing pipeline. Because some donors lacked HLA typing at each locus, the association tests relied only on the typed subset. In this cohort, only TCR beta chains were sequenced, and detectable features were limited by the absence of alpha or paired-chain data. A few of the identified cytomegalovirus-associated TCR beta chains were confirmed in vitro to be specific for cytomegalovirus antigens. According to a later analysis, most CMV-associated TCR beta chains appeared to be HLA-restricted, and the HLA associations seemed to be driven largely by CMV exposure. Some IMGT-functional V segments, including TRBV6-2 and TRBV6-3, could not be told apart with the 87-base-pair reads, so those segments were excluded. According to a later genetic analysis, donors in an Asian-associated ancestry cluster had fewer N-insertions in productive TCRs than the approximately 630-donor mean. It was suggested by the authors that the approach could potentially be generalized to other disease states and immunological phenotypes. Correlated functional status among segregating V segments might reflect linkage disequilibrium, but an unknown experimental factor could not be ruled out. Because counts were too low, about 18 rarely observed V segments, including chromosome 9 orphons, were excluded from the earlier analysis of several hundred of the donors. Cytomegalovirus status was reported to be diagnosed by the classifier with high specificity and sensitivity in both the original and validation cohorts. A further reported finding was that TCR beta sequences accurately predicted the HLA-A and HLA-B alleles for most subjects in the first cohort. When HLA alleles, especially DR and DQ, strongly co-occurred, TCR associations were difficult to assign to individual alleles. A later analysis reported that several top co-occurrence clusters appeared linked to parvovirus B19, influenza, CMV and Epstein-Barr virus. Roughly uniform sequencing depth across donors was assumed in presence/absence analyses, although this assumption may not hold. A later analysis found that HLA-associated TCR beta chains were more clonally expanded and had lower generation probabilities than equally common non-associated chains. In an earlier analysis of approximately 590 of the donors, most TCR beta V segments appeared in productive rearrangements about 87% or about 30% of the time, broadly matching IMGT annotations. In a later analysis, some 18,000 TCR beta sequences were associated with specific HLA alleles at a false discovery rate of 0.05. According to a later analysis, TCR association rates differed among HLA loci, with DRB1 alleles showing the most associated TCRs and HLA-C alleles showing the fewest. For the cohort, immune exposure information was limited to CMV serostatus. V-gene and J-gene trimming of TCR beta chains was associated with a missense DCLRE1C variant in a later genetic analysis, and the association was replicated in an independent cohort. Most TCR sequences were observed very rarely across donors, whereas some public TCRs were present in many individuals. The study gave a list of 150 to 200 TCR beta chains associated with cytomegalovirus.

Note on this clone: No antigen is known for it. Nothing much larger sits one base from this clone, and base qualities are not available.

The cohort was made up of approximately 670 healthy bone marrow donors. At the time of sampling, all cohort members were nominally healthy, though unrecorded immune exposures were likely present. The donor was CMV seronegative and was included in the group of several hundred seronegative cohort members. A peripheral blood sample was provided by each donor, and peripheral blood mononuclear cells were used for TCR beta sequencing. The Qiagen DNeasy Blood Extraction Kit was used to extract genomic DNA from the blood cell samples. V loses 10 bases of germline sequence and J loses 5 bases, and the interval between the two ends is 11 bases. CDR1 and CDR2 are drawn from the germline V gene: MGHDK, SYGVNS. The CDR3 contains 12 residues, cysteine and phenylalanine counted. Left in the record is the CDR3 DNA by itself, 36 bases read in frame from the first base. The library was obtained by the immunoSEQ multiplex PCR assay. A mixture of 60 forward primers for TCR Vbeta segments and 13 reverse primers for TCR Jbeta segments was used in the multiplex PCR. Amplification of the CDR3 region of rearranged TCR beta genes was performed with a multiplex PCR assay on genomic DNA. On the Illumina HiSeq System, the amplified TCR beta libraries were sequenced as 87-base-pair reads. In the original analysis: A later analysis tallied tens of millions of unique TCR beta chains across the 700 or so repertoires, and about 10 million of those chains were shared by two or more donors. Raw reads were error-corrected and collapsed into unique sequences with a nearest-neighbor algorithm that merged closely related sequences to remove PCR and sequencing errors. CDR3 sequences were aligned to IMGT reference sequences to assign V, D and J gene segments. For a sequence to be retained, a match of at least six nucleotides to both a V gene segment and a J gene segment was required. Rearrangements were classified as productive when the CDR3 lacked stop codons and remained in frame with V and J, and all other rearrangements were classified as non-productive. Following IMGT convention, CDR3 was defined as the stretch from the second conserved V-encoded cysteine up to the conserved J-encoded phenylalanine. The earlier analysis of some 600 of the donors excluded sequences that lacked an unambiguous match to a single V gene segment. An earlier analysis of several hundred of the donors called V segments functional above 56.7% productive rearrangements and segregating when the between-donor standard deviation exceeded 5%. A statistical classification framework was built for diagnosing cytomegalovirus status from the catalog of TCR beta chain sequences. In a later analysis, TCR nucleotide sequences were compared against IMGT/GENE-DB human TR gene sequences so that V and J genes could be assigned. The TCRdist pipeline was used in a later analysis to assign CDR3 sequences and most-parsimonious VDJ recombination scenarios. In a later analysis, each TCR beta chain was defined by its CDR3 amino acid sequence together with its V-gene family, and reads without a unique V-gene family were excluded. To address suspected cross-contamination and a sequencing artifact, a later analysis removed around 590 highly shared, low-generation-probability nucleotide sequences. In a later analysis, a clonal expansion index for each public chain was calculated from normalized within-repertoire ranks of inferred template counts. In a later analysis, generation probabilities were computed with a VDJ recombination model fitted to out-of-frame rearrangements, and the resulting probabilities were checked against IGoR. In a later analysis, hypergeometric tests were used to score TCR-TCR, TCR-HLA and TCR-CMV co-occurrence, with a repertoire-size bias correction applied to TCR pairs. False discovery rates were estimated in a later analysis by permuting HLA or CMV assignments 20 times. In a later analysis, co-occurring TCRs were grouped using DBSCAN, with TCRdist sequence similarity added in when clustering inside HLA-allele-positive subsets. For co-occurrence clustering, repertoires with fewer than 30,000 or more than 120,000 public chains were excluded, along with four or five repertoires with anomalous nucleotide sharing. TCRdb mirrors the immuneACCESS table, restricted to in-frame sequences. Some clones are absent from its copies; in checked studies, under half trace to an unresolved V gene, and the reason for the others is unknown. V and J calls and clone size follow that table, whereas D and trimming were derived from the DNA. The sample contains 100,000 to 150,000 clones, 78% of them found a single time. 5.5% to 8% of the sample rests with the top ten.

The V and J genes are TRBV25-1 and TRBJ2-2, with an unclear D gene assignment. This sequence was found in a middle-aged woman in good health and CMV-seronegative. Material: PBMCs. The bases read TGTGCCATCCTCCCCCTTACCGGGGAGCTGTTTTTT. Translation gives CAILPLTGELFF.